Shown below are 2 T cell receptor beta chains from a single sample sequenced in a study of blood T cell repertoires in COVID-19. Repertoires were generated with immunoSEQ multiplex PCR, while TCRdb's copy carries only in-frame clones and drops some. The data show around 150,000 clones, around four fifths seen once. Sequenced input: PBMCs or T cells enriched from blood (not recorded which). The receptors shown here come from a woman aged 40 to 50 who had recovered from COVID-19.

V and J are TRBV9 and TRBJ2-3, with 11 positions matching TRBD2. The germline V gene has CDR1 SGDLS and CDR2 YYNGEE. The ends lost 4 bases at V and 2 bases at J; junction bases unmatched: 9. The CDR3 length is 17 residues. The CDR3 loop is CASSTGLADFYTDTQYF. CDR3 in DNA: TGTGCCAGCAGCACGGGACTAGCGGACTTTTACACAGATACGCAGTATTTT.

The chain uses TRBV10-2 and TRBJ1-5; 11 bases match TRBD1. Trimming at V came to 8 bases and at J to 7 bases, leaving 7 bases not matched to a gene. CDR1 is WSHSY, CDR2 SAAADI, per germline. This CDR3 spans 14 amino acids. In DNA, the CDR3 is TGCGCCAGCGCGGGACAGGGGGTAGGACAGCCCCAGCATTTT. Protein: CASAGQGVGQPQHF.